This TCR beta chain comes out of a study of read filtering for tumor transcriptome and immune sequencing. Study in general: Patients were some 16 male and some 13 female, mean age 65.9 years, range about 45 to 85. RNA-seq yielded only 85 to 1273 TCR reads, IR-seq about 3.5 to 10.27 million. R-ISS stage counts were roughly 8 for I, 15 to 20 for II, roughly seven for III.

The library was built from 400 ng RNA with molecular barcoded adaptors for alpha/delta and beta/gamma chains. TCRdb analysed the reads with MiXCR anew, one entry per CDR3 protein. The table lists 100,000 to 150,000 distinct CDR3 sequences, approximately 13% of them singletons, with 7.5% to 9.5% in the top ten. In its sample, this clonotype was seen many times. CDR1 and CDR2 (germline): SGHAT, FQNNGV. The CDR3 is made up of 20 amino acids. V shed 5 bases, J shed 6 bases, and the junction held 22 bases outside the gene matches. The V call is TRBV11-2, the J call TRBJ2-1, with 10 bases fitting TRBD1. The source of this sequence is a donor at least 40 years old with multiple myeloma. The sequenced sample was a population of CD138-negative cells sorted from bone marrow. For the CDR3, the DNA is TGTGCCAGCAGCCTTAAAGCTGTAACATTGTGGGGACAGGGGACCAATGAGCAGTTCTTC. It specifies CASSLKAVTLWGQGTNEQFF.